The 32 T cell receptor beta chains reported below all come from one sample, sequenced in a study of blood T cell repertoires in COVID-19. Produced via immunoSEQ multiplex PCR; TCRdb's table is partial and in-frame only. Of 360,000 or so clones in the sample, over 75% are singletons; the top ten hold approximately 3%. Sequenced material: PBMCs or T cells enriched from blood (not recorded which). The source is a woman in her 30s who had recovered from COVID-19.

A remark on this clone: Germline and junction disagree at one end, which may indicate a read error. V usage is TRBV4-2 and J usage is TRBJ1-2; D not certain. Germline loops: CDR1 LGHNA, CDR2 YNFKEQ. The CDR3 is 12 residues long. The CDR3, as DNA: TGTGCCAGCAGCCAAGATGGGCAGCTGAGCCCCTTC. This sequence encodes CASSQDGQLSPF.

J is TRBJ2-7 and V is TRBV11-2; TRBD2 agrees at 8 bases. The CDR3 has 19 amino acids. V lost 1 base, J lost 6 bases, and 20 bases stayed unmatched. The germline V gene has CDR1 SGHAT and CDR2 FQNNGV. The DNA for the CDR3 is TGTGCCAGCAGCTTAGCGCGAGCGGGGGCCCTCCGAGGCTTGTTCGAGCAGTACTTC. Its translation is CASSLARAGALRGLFEQYF.

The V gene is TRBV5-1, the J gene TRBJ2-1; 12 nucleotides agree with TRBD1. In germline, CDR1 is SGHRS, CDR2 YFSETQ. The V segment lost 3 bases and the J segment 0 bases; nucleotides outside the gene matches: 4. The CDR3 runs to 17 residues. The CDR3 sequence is CASSWGQGASSYNEQFF. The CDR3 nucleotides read TGCGCCAGCAGCTGGGGACAGGGGGCGAGCTCCTACAATGAGCAGTTCTTC.

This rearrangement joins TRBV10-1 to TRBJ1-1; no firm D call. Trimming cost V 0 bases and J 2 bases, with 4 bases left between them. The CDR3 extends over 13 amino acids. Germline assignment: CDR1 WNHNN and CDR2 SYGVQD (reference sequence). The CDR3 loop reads CASSESSNTEAFF. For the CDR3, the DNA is TGCGCCAGCAGTGAGTCGAGTAACACTGAAGCTTTCTTT.

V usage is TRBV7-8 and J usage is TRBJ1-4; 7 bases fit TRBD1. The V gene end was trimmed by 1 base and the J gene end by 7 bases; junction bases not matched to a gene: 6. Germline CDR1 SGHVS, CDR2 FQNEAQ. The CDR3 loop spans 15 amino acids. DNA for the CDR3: TGTGCCAGCAGCTTAGAGACAGGGCTGGGTGAAAAACTGTTTTTT. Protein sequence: CASSLETGLGEKLFF.

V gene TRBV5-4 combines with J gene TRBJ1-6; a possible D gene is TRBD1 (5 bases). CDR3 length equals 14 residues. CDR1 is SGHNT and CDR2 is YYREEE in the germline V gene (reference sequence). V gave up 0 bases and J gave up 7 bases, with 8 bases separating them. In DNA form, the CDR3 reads TGTGCCAGCAGCTTGGAGGGGAGGAATTCACCCCTCCACTTT. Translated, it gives CASSLEGRNSPLHF. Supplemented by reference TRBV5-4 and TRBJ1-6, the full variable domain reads ETGVTQSPTHLIKTRGQQVTLRCSSQSGHNTVSWYQQALGQGPQFIFQYYREEENGRGNFPPRFSGLQFPNYSSELNVNALELDDSALYLCASSLEGRNSPLHFGNGTRLTVT.

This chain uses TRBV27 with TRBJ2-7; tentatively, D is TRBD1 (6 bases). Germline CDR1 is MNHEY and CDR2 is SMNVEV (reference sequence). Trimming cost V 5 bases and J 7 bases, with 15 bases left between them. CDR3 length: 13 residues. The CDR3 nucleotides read TGTGCCAGCAGTCCAGGGGTCGCCATGGAGCAGTACTTC. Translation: CASSPGVAMEQYF.

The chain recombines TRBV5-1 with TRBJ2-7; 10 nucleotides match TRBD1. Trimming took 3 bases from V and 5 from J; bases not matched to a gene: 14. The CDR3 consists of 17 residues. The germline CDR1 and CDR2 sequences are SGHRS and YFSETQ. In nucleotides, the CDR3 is TGCGCCAGCAGCTCCAGGCCACCGGGACAGGGGCTCCACGAGCAGTACTTC. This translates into CASSSRPPGQGLHEQYF.

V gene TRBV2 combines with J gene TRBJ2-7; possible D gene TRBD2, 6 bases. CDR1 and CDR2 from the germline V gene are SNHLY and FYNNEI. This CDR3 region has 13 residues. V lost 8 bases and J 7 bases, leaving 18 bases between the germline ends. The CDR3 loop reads CASSGLGAGEQYF. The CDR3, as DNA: TGTGCCAGCTCGGGACTCGGGGCGGGGGAGCAGTACTTC.

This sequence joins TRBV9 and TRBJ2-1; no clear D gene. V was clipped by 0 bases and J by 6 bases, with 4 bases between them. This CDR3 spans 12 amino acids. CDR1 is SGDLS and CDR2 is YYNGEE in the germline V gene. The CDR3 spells CASSVDLNEQFF. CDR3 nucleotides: TGTGCCAGCAGCGTAGATCTCAATGAGCAGTTCTTC.

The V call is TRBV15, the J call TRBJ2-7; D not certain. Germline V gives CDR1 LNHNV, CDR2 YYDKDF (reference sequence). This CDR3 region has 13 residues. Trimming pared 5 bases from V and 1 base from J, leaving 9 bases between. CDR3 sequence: CATSRTRSYEQYF. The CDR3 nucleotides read TGTGCCACCAGCCGAACTCGGTCCTACGAGCAGTACTTC.

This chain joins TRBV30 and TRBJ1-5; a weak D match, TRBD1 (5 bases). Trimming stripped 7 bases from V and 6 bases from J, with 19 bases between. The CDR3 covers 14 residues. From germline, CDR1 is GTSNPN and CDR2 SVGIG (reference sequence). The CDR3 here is CALDGGEDGQPQHF. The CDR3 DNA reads TGTGCCTTGGATGGAGGGGAGGATGGTCAGCCCCAGCATTTT.

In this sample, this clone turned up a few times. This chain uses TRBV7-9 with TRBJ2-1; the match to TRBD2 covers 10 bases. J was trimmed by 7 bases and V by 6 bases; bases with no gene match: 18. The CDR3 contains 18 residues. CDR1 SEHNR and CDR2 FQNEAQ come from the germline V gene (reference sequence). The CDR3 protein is CASRQRYQRGGLGNEQFF. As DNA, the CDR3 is TGTGCCAGCAGGCAGAGGTATCAGCGGGGGGGCCTGGGGAATGAGCAGTTCTTC.

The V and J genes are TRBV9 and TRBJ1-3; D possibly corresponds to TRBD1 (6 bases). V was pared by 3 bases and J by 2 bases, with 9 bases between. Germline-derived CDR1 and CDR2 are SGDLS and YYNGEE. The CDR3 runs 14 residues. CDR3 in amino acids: CASSDRQAGNTIYF. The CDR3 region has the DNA TGTGCCAGCAGCGACCGACAGGCTGGAAACACCATATATTTT.

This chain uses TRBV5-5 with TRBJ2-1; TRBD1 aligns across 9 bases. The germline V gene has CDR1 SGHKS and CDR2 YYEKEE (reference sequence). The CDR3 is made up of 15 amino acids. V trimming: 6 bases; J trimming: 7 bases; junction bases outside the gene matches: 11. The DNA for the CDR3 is TGTGCCAGCACCCCGCCGGGACAGGGCTCAAATGAGCAGTTCTTC. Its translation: CASTPPGQGSNEQFF.

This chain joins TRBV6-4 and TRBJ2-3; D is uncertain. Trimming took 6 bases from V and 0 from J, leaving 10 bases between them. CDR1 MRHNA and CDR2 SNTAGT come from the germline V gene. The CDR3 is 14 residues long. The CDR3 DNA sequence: TGTGCCAGCAGAGAGGATCGAAGCACAGATACGCAGTATTTT. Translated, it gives CASREDRSTDTQYF.

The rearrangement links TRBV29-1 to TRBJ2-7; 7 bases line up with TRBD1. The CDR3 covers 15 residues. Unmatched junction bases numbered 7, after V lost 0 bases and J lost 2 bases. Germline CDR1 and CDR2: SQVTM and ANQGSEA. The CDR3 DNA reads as TGCAGCGTTGAAGATTCCGGGACAGAGACCTACGAGCAGTACTTC. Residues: CSVEDSGTETYEQYF.

CDR3 DNA sequence: TGTGCCAGTAGGGGGTTTGGTTTCGGGGAAGGAATTAACTATGGCTACACCTTC. It translates to CASRGFGFGEGINYGYTF. The V call is TRBV19, the J call TRBJ1-2; D remains unclear. The V end was cut by 6 bases, the J end by 1 base, with 24 bases between. The CDR3 is made up of 18 amino acids. Germline CDR1 is LNHDA and CDR2 is SQIVND (reference sequence).

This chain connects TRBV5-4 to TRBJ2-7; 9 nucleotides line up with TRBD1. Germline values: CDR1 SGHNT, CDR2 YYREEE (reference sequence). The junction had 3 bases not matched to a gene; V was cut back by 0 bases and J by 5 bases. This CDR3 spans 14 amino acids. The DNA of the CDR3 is TGTGCCAGCAGCTTGGACAGGGGGCACGACGAGCAGTACTTC. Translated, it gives CASSLDRGHDEQYF.

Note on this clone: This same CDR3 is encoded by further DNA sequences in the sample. The CDR3 region has the DNA TGCGCCAGCAGTCCGGGGAACACTGAAGCTTTCTTT. It encodes CASSPGNTEAFF. The J gene is TRBJ1-1, the V gene TRBV5-1; D gene unclear. V lost 5 bases and J 1 base, leaving 6 bases between the germline ends. This CDR3 region has 12 residues. CDR1 and CDR2 from the germline V gene are SGHRS and YFSETQ.

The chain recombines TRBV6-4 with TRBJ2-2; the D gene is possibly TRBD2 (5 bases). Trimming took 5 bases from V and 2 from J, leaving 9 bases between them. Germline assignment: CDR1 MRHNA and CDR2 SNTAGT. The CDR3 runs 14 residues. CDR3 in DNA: TGTGCCAGCAGTCTAGCCTATAACACCGGGGAGCTGTTTTTT. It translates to CASSLAYNTGELFF.

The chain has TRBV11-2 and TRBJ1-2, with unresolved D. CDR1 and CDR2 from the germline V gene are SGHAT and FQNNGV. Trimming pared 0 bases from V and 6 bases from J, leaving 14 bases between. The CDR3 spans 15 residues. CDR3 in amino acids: CASSLESVGRDGYTF. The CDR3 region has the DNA TGTGCCAGCAGCTTAGAGTCAGTGGGGAGGGATGGCTACACCTTC.

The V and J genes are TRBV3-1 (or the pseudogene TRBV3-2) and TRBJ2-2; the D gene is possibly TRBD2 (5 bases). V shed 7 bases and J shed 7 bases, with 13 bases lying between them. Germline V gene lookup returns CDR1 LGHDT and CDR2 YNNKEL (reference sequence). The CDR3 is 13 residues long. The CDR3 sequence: CASTRGSNGELFF. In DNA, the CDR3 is TGTGCCAGCACCCGGGGAAGTAACGGGGAGCTGTTTTTT.

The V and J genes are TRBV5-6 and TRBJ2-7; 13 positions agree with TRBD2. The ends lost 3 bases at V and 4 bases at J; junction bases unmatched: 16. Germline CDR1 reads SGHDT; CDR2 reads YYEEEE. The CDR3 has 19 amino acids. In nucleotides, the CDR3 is TGTGCCAGCAGCTCCCCCCTAACGACTAGCGGGGGGAGAACTTACGAGCAGTACTTC. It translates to CASSSPLTTSGGRTYEQYF. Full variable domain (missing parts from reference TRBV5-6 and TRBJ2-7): DAGVTQSPTHLIKTRGQQVTLRCSPKSGHDTVSWYQQALGQGPQFIFQYYEEEERQRGNFPDRFSGHQFPNYSSELNVNALLLGDSALYLCASSSPLTTSGGRTYEQYFGPGTRLTVT.

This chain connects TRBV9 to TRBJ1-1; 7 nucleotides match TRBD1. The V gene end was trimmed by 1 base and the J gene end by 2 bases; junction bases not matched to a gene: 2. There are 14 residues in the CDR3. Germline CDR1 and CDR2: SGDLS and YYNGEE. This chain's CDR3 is CASSVTGANTEAFF. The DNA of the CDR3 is TGTGCCAGCAGCGTAACAGGGGCAAACACTGAAGCTTTCTTT.

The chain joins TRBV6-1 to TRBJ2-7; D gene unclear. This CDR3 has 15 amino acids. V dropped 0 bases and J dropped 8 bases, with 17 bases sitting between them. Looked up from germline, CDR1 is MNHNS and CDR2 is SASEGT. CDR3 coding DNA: TGTGCCAGCAGTGAAGCGCACGACTCCTCGAGCCAGCAGTACTTC. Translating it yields CASSEAHDSSSQQYF.

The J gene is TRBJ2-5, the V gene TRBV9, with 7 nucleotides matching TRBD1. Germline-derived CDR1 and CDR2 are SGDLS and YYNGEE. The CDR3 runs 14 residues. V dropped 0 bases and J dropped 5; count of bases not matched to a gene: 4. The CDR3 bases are TGTGCCAGCAGCGTAGTAGGGGGCGGGGAGACCCAGTACTTC. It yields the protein CASSVVGGGETQYF.

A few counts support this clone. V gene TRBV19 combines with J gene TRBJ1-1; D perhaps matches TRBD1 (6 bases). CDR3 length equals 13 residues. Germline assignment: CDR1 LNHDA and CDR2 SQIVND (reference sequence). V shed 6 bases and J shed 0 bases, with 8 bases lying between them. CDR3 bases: TGTGCCAGTAGGGACAGTATGAACACTGAAGCTTTCTTT. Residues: CASRDSMNTEAFF.

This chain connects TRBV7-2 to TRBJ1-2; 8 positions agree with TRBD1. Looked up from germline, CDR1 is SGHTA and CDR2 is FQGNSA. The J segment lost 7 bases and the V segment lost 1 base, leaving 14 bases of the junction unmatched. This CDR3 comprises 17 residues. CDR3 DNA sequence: TGTGCCAGCAGCTTAGTGGGACAGGCTACGATTTTGGGTGGCTACACCTTC. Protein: CASSLVGQATILGGYTF.

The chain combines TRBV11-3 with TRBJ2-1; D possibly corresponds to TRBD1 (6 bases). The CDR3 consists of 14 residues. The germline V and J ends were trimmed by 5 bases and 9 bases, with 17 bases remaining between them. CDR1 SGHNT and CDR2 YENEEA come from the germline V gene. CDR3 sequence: CASSLTRQGGEQFF. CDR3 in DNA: TGTGCCAGCAGCCTTACAAGGCAAGGGGGTGAGCAGTTCTTC.

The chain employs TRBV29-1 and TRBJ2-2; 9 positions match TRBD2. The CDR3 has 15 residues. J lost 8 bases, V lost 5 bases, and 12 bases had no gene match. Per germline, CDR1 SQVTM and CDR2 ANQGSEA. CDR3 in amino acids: CSVQGTPSGVGELFF. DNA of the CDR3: TGCAGCGTTCAGGGGACGCCTAGCGGGGTGGGGGAGCTGTTTTTT.

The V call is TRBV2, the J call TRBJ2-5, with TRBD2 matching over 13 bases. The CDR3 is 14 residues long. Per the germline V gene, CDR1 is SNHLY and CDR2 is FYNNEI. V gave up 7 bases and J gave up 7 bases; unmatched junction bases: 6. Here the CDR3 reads CASTTSGGAVTQYF. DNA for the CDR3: TGTGCCAGCACCACTAGCGGGGGGGCGGTGACCCAGTACTTC.